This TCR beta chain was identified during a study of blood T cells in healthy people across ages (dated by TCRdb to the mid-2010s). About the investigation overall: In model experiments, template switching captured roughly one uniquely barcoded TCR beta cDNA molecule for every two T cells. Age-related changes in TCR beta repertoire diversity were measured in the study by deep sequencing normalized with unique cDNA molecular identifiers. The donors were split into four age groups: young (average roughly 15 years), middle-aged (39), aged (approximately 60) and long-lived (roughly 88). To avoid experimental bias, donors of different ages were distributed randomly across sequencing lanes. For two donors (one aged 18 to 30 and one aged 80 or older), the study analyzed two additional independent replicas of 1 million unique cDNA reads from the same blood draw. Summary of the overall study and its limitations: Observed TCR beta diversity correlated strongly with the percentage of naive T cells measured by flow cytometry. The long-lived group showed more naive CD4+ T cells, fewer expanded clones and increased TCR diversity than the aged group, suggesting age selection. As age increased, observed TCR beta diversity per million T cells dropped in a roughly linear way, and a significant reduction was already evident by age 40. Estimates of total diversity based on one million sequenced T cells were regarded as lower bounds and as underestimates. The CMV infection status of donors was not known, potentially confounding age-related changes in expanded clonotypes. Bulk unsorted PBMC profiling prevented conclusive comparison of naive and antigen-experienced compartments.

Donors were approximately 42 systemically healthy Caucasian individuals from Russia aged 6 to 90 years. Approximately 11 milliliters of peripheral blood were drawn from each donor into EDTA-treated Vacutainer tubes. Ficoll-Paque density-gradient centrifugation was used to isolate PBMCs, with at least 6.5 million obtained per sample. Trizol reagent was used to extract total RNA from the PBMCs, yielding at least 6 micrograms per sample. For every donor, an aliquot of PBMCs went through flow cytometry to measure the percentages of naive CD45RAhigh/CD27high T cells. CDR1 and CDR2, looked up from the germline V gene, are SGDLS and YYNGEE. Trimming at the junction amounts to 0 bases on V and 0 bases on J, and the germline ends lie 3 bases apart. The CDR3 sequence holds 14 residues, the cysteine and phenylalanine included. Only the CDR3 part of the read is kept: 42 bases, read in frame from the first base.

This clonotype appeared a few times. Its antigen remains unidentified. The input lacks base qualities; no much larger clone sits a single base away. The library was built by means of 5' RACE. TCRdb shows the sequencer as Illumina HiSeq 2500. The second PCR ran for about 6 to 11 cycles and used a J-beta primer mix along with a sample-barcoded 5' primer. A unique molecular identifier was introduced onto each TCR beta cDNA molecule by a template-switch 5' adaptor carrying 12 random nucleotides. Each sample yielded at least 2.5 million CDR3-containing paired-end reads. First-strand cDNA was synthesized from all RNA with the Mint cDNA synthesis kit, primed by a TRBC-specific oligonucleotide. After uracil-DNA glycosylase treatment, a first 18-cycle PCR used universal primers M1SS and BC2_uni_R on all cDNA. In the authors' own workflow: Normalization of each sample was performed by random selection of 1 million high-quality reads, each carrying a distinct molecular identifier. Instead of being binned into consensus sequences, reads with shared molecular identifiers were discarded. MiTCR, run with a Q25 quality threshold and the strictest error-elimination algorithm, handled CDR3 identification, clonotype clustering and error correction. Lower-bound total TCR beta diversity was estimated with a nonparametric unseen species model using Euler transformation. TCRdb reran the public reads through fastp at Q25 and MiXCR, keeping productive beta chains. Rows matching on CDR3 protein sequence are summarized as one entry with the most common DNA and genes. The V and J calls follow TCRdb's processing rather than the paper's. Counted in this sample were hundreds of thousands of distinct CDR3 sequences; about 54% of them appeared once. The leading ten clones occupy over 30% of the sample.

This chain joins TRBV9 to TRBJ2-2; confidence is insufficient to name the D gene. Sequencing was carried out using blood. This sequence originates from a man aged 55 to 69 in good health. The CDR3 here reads CASSVVPNTGELFF. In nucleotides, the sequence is TGTGCCAGCAGCGTAGTGCCGAACACCGGGGAGCTGTTTTTT.